Sequencing of this T cell receptor beta chain was carried out in a study of cytomegalovirus exposure and HLA in healthy donors. General study findings and limits: Through in vitro validation, three CMV-associated chains were shown to be specific for CMV antigens. Using a false discovery rate of 0.05, a later analysis showed that 15,000 to 20,000 TCR beta sequences were associated with HLA alleles.

In the PCR, 60 Vbeta and 13 Jbeta primers were used. The data were produced by immunoSEQ multiplex PCR, yet TCRdb's version contains in-frame clones alone and is incomplete. This table holds around 140,000 clones, about 80% found once. V was clipped by 5 bases and J by 5 bases, with 15 bases between them. CDR1 is SNHLY, CDR2 FYNNEI, per germline. The CDR3 consists of 14 residues. With respect to this clone: No antigen is known for it.

This sequence joins TRBV2 and TRBJ2-5; maybe TRBD2 (6 bases). Specimen: PBMCs. This sequence was found in a man aged 25 to 45 in good health and CMV-seropositive. DNA of the CDR3: TGTGCCAGCAGTACGGGCGGGGCGATGGAGACCCAGTACTTC. This sequence encodes CASSTGGAMETQYF.